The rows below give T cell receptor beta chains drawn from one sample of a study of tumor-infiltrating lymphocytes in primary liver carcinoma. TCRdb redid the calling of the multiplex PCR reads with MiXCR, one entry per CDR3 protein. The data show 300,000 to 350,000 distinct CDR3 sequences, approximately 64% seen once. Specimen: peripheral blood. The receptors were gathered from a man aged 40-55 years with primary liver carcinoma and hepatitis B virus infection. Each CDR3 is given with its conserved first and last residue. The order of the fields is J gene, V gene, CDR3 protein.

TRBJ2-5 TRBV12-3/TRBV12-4 CASSLGDRQETQYF
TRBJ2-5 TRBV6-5 CASRRQGFETQYF
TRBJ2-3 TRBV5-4 CASSLTGQGPDTQYF
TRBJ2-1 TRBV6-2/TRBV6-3 CASSPRGNKQFF
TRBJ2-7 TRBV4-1 CASSQDASGNSYEQYF
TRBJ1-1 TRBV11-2 CASGPWEGANTEALF
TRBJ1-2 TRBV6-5 CASSKLPGQGRHTF
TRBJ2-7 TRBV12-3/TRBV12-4 CASRPQVYEQYF
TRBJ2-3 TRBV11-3 CASSDRDRGTDTQYF
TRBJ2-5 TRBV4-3 CASSQEVAGGMETQYF
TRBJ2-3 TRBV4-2 CASSLDTRTDTRYF
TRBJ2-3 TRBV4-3 CASSSISGGMDTDTQYF
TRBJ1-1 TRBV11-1 CAGSLREVDTEAFF
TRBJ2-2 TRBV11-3 CTSSQHRVSGELFF
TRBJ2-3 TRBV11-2 CASQQGSTQYF
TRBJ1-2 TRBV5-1 CASSLVSEVGYTF
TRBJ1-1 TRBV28 CASSEGAKAEAFF
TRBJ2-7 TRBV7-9 CACSLEGGGYDQYF
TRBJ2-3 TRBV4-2 CAGSQGRRGRITSTDTQYF
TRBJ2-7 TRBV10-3 CVISPGSLSYEQYF
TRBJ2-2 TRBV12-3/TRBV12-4 CASRASGRNTGELFF
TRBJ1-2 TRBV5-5 CASTLVPGDYGYTF
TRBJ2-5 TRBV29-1 CSVEGYRPGLPSETQYF
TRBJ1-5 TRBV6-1 CASRGTGTSQPQHF
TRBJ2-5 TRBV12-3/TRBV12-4 CASRPGTGNQETQYF
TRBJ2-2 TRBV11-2 CASSSDTDEVGKLFF
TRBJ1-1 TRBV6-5 CTSSYSFASGTEAFF
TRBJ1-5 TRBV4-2 CASSQENQNQPQHF
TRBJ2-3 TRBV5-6 CASSLSLAGGDTQYF
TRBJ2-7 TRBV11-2 CDSSLTLGLSYEQYF
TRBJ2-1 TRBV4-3 CASSLFLAGVYNEQFF
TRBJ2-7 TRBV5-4 CASSWWDSNSYEQYF
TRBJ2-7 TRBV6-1 CASTAGLAGYEQYF
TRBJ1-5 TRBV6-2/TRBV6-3 CASSYGIRQGLINRPQHF
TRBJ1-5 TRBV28 CATKGWAWRNQPQHF
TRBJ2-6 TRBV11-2 CASSLITGVGANVLTF
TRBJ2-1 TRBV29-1 CGVEGRAYEQFF
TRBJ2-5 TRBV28 CALSLAGVGETQYF
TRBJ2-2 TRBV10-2 CAAEQVTGELFF
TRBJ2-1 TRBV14 CASSRTGRYNEQFF
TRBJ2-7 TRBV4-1 CASRQDRDNPPYEEYF
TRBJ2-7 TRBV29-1 CNVLRSHEQYF
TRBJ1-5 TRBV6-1 CASSEFQGSQPQHF
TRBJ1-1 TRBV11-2 CASRDIRGNTEAFF
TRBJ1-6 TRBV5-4 CVSSTRGGAGSPLHF
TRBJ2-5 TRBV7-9 CASSLAGGRWTQYF
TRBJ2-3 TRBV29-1 CSVGLVSDTQYF
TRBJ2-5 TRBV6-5 CARSPRHGGVETHYF
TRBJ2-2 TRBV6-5 CGSSWGGDRELFF
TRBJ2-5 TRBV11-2 CASSRQAWGETHYF
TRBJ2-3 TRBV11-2 CASSLELYTDTHYF
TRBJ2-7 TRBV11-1 CASSQGLAREQYF
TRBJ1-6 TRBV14 CASSQVFAGAYNSPLHF